The T cell receptor beta chain described here comes from a study of blood T cell repertoires in COVID-19. Study-level background: Some COVID-19 samples were acute and others convalescent; all came from the United States, Italy and Spain. From T cells, B-cell-depleted T cells, or PBMCs came the material, which was cDNA or gDNA.

The CDR3 is made up of 14 amino acids. After removal of 4 bases from V and 2 bases from J, the junction contained 4 bases not matched to a gene. CDR1 SGHRS and CDR2 YFSETQ come from the germline V gene. In the authors' methods: For nucleated cells, counts were estimated from reference gene primer amplification. The method was immunoSEQ multiplex PCR; TCRdb's version includes in-frame clones alone and lacks a portion of them. D and trimming were read from the DNA, whereas the V and J calls and clone size are those reported in that table. Here the sample spans about 150,000 clones, more than 75% being singletons.

The sample comprised peripheral blood. The receptor was derived from a man between 60 and 75 years old with acute or convalescent COVID-19. The chain has TRBV5-1 and TRBJ2-5; 8 bases are a match to TRBD1. CDR3: CASSHGQGQETQYF. The DNA of the CDR3 is TGCGCCAGCAGCCACGGACAGGGACAAGAGACCCAGTACTTC.